This T cell receptor beta chain derives from a study of shared clonotypes between healthy human individuals. Genomic DNA per cell subset filled all wells of several immunoSEQ plates. Only in-frame clones appear in the TCRdb table, and some are missing; sequencing was by immunoSEQ multiplex PCR. The table lists fewer than 1 million clones, about 96% of them singletons. Naive CD8 populations comprised CD45RO-negative cells positively selected for CCR7, excluding terminally differentiated effector memory CD45RA+ cells. The TCR originated in a man aged 25-40 years in good health. Sequenced sample: naive CD8+ T cells sorted from blood.

The CDR3 sequence: CASSDLDSPEETQYF. The CDR3 region has the DNA TGTGCCAGCAGCGATTTAGACAGCCCTGAAGAGACCCAGTACTTC. V gene TRBV6-1 combines with J gene TRBJ2-5; perhaps TRBD1 as D (5 bases). Trimming pared 6 bases from V and 3 bases from J, leaving 17 bases between. In germline, CDR1 is MNHNS, CDR2 SASEGT. This CDR3 region has 15 residues.